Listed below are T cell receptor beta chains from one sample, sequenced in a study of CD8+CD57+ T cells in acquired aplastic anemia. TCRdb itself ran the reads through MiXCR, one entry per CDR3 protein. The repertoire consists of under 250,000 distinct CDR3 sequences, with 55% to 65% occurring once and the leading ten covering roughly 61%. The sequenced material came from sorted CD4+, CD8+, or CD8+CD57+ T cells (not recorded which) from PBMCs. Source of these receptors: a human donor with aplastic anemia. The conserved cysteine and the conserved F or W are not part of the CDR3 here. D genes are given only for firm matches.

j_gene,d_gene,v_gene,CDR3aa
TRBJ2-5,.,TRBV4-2,ASSQYDSQF
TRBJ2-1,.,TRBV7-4,ASSLAGVGVNEQF
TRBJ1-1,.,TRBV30,AWSEGSGEAF
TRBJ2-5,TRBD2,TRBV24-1,ATRSTGLAGQETQY
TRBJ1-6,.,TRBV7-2,ASSIPGQQSATLH
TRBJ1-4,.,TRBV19,ASTDNEKLF
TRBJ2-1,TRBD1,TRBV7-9,ASSLVRDRGDEQF
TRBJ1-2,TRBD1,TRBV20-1,SASRPGQAYGYT
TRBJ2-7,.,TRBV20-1,SAGETLPQY
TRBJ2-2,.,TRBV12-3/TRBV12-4,ASRGYRPGELF
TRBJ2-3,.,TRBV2,ASSPTTDTQY
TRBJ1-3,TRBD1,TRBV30,AWSPGQGHTIY
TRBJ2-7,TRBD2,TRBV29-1,SVAGGDGTYEQY
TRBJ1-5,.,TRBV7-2,ASSISGTPYSNQPQH
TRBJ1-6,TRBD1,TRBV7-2,ASSEPTGYNSPLH
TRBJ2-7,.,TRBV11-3,ASSRQETYEQY
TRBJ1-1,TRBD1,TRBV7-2,ASSYTGTANTEAF